This T cell receptor beta chain was obtained from a study of blood T cell repertoires in COVID-19. Overall study: The samples span acute and convalescent COVID-19 from the United States, Italy and Spain.

The CDR3 is made up of 13 amino acids. CDR1 is SGDLS and CDR2 is YYNGEE in the germline V gene. In the study's own analysis: Amplification from reference gene primers served as the basis for estimated nucleated cell counts. Libraries were prepared by immunoSEQ multiplex PCR; TCRdb keeps only in-frame clonotypes and omits some of them. That table furnishes V, J and clone size, whereas the DNA furnished D and trimming. This table has 200,000 to 300,000 clones, about 89% appearing once. Sequenced sample: peripheral blood. The chain has TRBV9 and TRBJ2-7, with a tentative D call TRBD2 (5 bases). This clonotype was obtained from a man aged 40-49 years who had recovered from COVID-19. The DNA of the CDR3 is TGTGACTTGGCGGGCTCTCAATCCTACGAGCAGTACTTC. It translates to CDLAGSQSYEQYF.